This T cell receptor (beta chain) was retrieved from a study of shared clonotypes between healthy human individuals. Study observations and caveats: Relative to memory subsets, naive subsets generally showed larger estimated richness. Rarefaction exposed incomplete sorted-subset sequencing despite large depth.

The protocol was immunoSEQ multiplex PCR, while the TCRdb copy is restricted to in-frame clones and leaves out a portion. The sample consists of some 2,100,000 clones, about 92% of them appearing once. Deletions cut 3 bases from V and 3 bases from J, with 15 bases between. This CDR3 region has 16 residues. Germline assignment: CDR1 SGHVS and CDR2 FNYEAQ. CD45RO-negative CD8 cells positively selected for CCR7 made up the naive population, which excluded terminally differentiated effector memory CD45RA+ cells. As concerns this clone: Its antigen remains unidentified.

The specimen sequenced was naive CD8+ T cells from PBMCs. The rearrangement uses TRBV7-6 and TRBJ1-5; tentative D call: TRBD1 (5 bases). This clonotype was sampled from a man between 18 and 35 years old in good health. Some clones in this sample may be carry-over from other donors' samples. CDR3 sequence: CASSFYSAGPNQPQHF. The CDR3, as DNA: TGTGCCAGCAGCTTTTACTCCGCAGGGCCCAATCAGCCCCAGCATTTT.